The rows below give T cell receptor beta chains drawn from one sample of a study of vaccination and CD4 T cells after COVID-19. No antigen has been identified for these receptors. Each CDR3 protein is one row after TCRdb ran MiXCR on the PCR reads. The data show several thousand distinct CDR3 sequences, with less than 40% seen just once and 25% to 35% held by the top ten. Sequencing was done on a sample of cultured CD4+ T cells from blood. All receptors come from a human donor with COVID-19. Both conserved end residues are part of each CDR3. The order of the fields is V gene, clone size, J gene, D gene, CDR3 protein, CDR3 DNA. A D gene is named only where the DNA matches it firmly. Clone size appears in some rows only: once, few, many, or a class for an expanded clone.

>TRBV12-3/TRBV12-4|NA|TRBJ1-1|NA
CASSLPAGTNTEAFF
TGTGCCAGCAGTTTACCTGCCGGAACAAACACTGAAGCTTTCTTT
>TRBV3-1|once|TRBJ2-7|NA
CASSQNTYEQYF
TGTGCCAGCAGCCAAAACACCTACGAGCAGTACTTC
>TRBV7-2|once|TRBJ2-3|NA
CASSSYSGTQYF
TGTGCCAGCAGTTCCTACTCAGGTACGCAGTATTTT
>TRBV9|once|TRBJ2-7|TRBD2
CASSVGSGGAYEQYF
TGTGCCAGCAGCGTAGGTAGCGGGGGGGCCTACGAGCAGTACTTC
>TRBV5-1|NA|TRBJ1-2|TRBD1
CASSLASGGDGYTF
TGCGCCAGCAGCTTGGCCTCAGGGGGCGATGGCTACACCTTC
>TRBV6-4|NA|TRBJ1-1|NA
CASSDLGTGNTEAFF
TGTGCCAGCAGTGACTTAGGGACGGGGAACACTGAAGCTTTCTTT
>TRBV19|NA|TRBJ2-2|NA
CASGGKTNTGELFF
TGTGCCAGTGGAGGGAAAACGAACACCGGGGAGCTGTTTTTT
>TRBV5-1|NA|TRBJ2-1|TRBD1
CASSTTGAHNEQFF
TGCGCCAGCAGCACGACAGGGGCCCACAATGAGCAGTTCTTC
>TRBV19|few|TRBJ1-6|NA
CASSIEGNNSPLHF
TGTGCCAGTAGTATAGAAGGAAATAATTCACCCCTCCACTTT
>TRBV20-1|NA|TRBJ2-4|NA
CSAALLGTIIAKNIQYF
TGCAGTGCTGCCCTCCTAGGAACAATAATTGCCAAAAACATTCAGTACTTC
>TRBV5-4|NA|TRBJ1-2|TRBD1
CASSPGQVGYGYTF
TGTGCCAGCAGCCCAGGACAGGTCGGCTATGGCTACACCTTC
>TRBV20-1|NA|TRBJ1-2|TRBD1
CSASGTGYGYTF
TGCAGTGCTAGCGGGACAGGGTACGGCTACACCTTC
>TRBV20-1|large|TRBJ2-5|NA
CSATRGAGQETQYF
TGCAGTGCTACCAGGGGTGCGGGGCAAGAGACCCAGTACTTC
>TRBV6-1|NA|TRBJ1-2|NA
CASSDLGAWHGYTF
TGTGCCAGCAGTGATCTGGGGGCGTGGCATGGCTACACCTTC
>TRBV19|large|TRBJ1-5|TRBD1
CATVEQGAPNQPQHF
TGTGCCACAGTGGAACAGGGGGCGCCGAATCAGCCCCAGCATTTT
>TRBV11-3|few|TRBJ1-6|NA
CASSLASSYNSPLHF
TGTGCCAGCAGCTTGGCTAGCTCCTATAATTCACCCCTCCACTTT
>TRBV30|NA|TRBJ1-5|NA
CAWSGGQPQHF
TGTGCCTGGAGTGGTGGGCAGCCCCAGCATTTT
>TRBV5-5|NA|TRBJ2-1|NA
CASSQSQGQWGNEQFF
TGTGCCAGCAGCCAAAGTCAGGGGCAGTGGGGGAATGAGCAGTTCTTC
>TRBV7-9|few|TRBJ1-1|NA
CASSLAARNTEAFF
TGTGCCAGCAGCTTAGCTGCTAGGAACACTGAAGCTTTCTTT
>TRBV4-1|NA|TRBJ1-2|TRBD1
CASSPLETGFDGYTF
TGCGCCAGCAGCCCCCTCGAGACAGGGTTCGATGGCTACACCTTC
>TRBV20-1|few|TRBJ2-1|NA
CSASPSGNEQFF
TGCAGTGCGAGCCCTAGTGGCAATGAGCAGTTCTTC
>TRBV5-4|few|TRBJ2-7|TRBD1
CASSWTGSSYEQYF
TGTGCCAGCAGCTGGACAGGTAGCTCCTACGAGCAGTACTTC
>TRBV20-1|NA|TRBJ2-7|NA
CSARDSRRSSYEQYF
TGCAGTGCTAGAGATAGCAGGCGTAGCTCCTACGAGCAGTACTTC
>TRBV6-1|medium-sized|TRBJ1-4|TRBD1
CASRSQGYEKLFF
TGTGCCAGCAGATCACAGGGGTATGAAAAACTGTTTTTT
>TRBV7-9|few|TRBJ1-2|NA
CASSLGFVYTF
TGTGCCAGCAGCTTAGGCTTCGTCTACACCTTC
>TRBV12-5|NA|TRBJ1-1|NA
CASGLGPPGALRTEAFF
TGTGCTAGTGGTTTGGGGCCGCCAGGGGCTCTTCGCACTGAAGCTTTCTTT
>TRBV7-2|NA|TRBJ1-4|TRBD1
CATGTGGEKLFF
TGTGCCACCGGGACAGGGGGTGAAAAACTGTTTTTT
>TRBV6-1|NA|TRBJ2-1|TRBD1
CASSRQGTYNEQFF
TGTGCCAGCAGCCGACAGGGAACCTACAATGAGCAGTTCTTC
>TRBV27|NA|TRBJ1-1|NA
CASSLKASRGVEAFF
TGTGCCAGCAGTTTAAAGGCATCCCGGGGCGTCGAAGCTTTCTTT
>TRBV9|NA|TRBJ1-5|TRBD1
CASSASGTDNQPQHF
TGTGCCAGCAGCGCATCCGGGACAGATAATCAGCCCCAGCATTTT
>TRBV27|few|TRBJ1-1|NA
CASMRMGGAEAFF
TGTGCCAGCATGAGAATGGGGGGGGCTGAAGCTTTCTTT
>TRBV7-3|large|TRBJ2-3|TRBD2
CASSQSGGSTDTQYF
TGTGCCAGCAGTCAATCGGGGGGATCCACAGATACGCAGTATTTT
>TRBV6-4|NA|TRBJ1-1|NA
CASSERWNTEAFF
TGTGCCAGCAGTGAACGGTGGAACACTGAAGCTTTCTTT
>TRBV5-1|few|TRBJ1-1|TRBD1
CASSVSGGDTEAFF
TGCGCCAGCAGCGTTTCAGGGGGGGACACTGAAGCTTTCTTT
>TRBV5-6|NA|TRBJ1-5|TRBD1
CASSFGTANQPQHF
TGTGCCAGCAGTTTCGGGACAGCCAATCAGCCCCAGCATTTT
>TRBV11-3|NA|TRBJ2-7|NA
CASNGFWYEQYF
TGTGCCAGCAACGGCTTCTGGTACGAGCAGTACTTC
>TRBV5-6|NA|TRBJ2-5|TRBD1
CASSWDRGWETQYF
TGTGCCAGCAGCTGGGACAGGGGGTGGGAGACCCAGTACTTC
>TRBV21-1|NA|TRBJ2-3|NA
CASTIPGQSPDTQYF
TGTGCCAGCACGATTCCGGGACAGTCCCCAGATACGCAGTATTTT
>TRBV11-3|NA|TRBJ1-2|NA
CASSLGLGRDSAGYTF
TGTGCCAGCAGCTTAGGTTTAGGTAGGGACTCTGCGGGCTACACCTTC
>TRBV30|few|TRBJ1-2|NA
CAWSQPIGLLGRSGGYTF
TGTGCCTGGAGCCAGCCTATCGGACTCCTCGGACGGTCGGGTGGCTACACCTTC
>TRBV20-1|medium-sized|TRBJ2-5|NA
CSATVGAGNQETQYF
TGCAGTGCTACCGTCGGGGCGGGGAACCAAGAGACCCAGTACTTC
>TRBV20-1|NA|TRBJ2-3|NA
CSARRTEPTDTQYF
TGCAGTGCTAGAAGGACAGAACCCACAGATACGCAGTATTTT
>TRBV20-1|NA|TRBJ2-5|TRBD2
CSARDYQRGSQETQYF
TGCAGTGCTAGAGATTACCAGCGGGGTAGCCAAGAGACCCAGTACTTC
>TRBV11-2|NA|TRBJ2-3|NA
CASSLGQGSFTDTQYF
TGTGCCAGCAGCTTAGGCCAGGGGAGCTTCACAGATACGCAGTATTTT
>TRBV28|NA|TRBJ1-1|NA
CASTSGTKAFF
TGTGCCAGCACATCCGGGACTAAAGCTTTCTTT
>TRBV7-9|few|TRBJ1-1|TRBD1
CASSDAYRGEAFF
TGTGCCAGCAGCGACGCTTACAGGGGCGAAGCTTTCTTT
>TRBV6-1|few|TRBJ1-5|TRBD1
CAGTGLLDRYQPQHF
TGTGCCGGGACAGGGTTACTCGATAGATATCAGCCCCAGCATTTT
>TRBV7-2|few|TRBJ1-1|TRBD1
CASSLFWRQGAKNTEAFF
TGTGCCAGCAGCTTATTCTGGAGACAGGGGGCTAAAAACACTGAAGCTTTCTTT
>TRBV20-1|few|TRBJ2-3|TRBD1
CSASPPGQGAADTQYF
TGCAGTGCTAGCCCACCGGGACAGGGGGCTGCGGATACGCAGTATTTT
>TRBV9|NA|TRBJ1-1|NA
CASSVSPGRGDTEAFF
TGTGCCAGCAGCGTATCCCCTGGACGGGGGGACACTGAAGCTTTCTTT
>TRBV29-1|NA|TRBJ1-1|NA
CSALPLNTEAFF
TGCAGCGCTCTGCCCTTGAACACTGAAGCTTTCTTT
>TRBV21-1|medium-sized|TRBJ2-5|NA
CASSKYRVPQETQYF
TGTGCCAGCAGCAAATACAGGGTTCCCCAAGAGACCCAGTACTTC
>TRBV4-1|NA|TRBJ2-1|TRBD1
CASSLRTGGIHNEQFF
TGCGCCAGCAGCCTACGAACAGGGGGAATACACAATGAGCAGTTCTTC
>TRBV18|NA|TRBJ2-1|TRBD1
CASSTGQGAYNEQFF
TGTGCCAGCTCAACAGGACAGGGGGCCTACAATGAGCAGTTCTTC
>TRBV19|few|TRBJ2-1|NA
CASSISAVDEQFF
TGTGCCAGTAGTATTTCGGCAGTCGATGAGCAGTTCTTC
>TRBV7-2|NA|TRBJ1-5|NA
CASTLWGIGNQPQHF
TGTGCCAGCACCCTGTGGGGGATTGGCAATCAGCCCCAGCATTTT
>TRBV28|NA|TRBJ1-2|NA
CASSLEWGRPWHTF
TGTGCCAGCAGTTTAGAATGGGGCAGGCCGTGGCACACCTTC